Given below is one T cell receptor (beta chain) in context. The entry originates in a study of blood T cell repertoires in COVID-19. Background on the study: PBMCs, B-cell-depleted T cells, or T cells were the source of the cDNA or gDNA that made up the material.

Original processing notes: Reference gene primer amplification gave nucleated cell count estimates. Sequencing used immunoSEQ multiplex PCR; TCRdb keeps in-frame clones, though not all of them. That table gives V, J and clone size, and the DNA gave D and trimming. The table lists over 400,000 clones, approximately 90% of them singletons. CDR3 length: 15 residues. Germline CDR1 is MNHEY and CDR2 is SVGAGI. V gave up 0 bases and J gave up 2 bases, with 10 bases separating them. Sequencing was carried out using peripheral blood. This TCR was recovered from a woman aged 25 to 39 with active or convalescent COVID-19. This chain links TRBV6-5 with TRBJ1-2, with D possibly TRBD1 on 6 matching bases. As DNA, the CDR3 is TGTGCCAGCAGTTACTCGATAACAGGGAACTATGGCTACACCTTC. Amino acids: CASSYSITGNYGYTF.